What follows is one T cell receptor (beta chain) and its context. These data are taken from a study of cytomegalovirus exposure and HLA in healthy donors. The length of the CDR3 is 13 residues. Trimming cost V 7 bases and J 7 bases; bases outside gene matches: 10. Germline V gene sequence: CDR1 MNHEY, CDR2 SVGAGI. Vbeta (60) and Jbeta (13) primers were used in the PCR. Using immunoSEQ multiplex PCR, the repertoire was profiled, and TCRdb retains in-frame clones only, with some absent. The repertoire has 150,000 to 200,000 clones, around four fifths of them found once; the top ten carry over 2.5%. The TCR comes from a female donor in good health and CMV-seronegative. Source material: PBMCs. The rearrangement links TRBV6-5 to TRBJ2-7, with 7 bases fitting TRBD1. The CDR3 DNA reads TGTGCCAGCATGAGACAGGGAGTAGAGGAGCAGTACTTC. Encoded protein: CASMRQGVEEQYF.